Below are 22 T cell receptor beta chains sequenced from a single sample in a study of cytomegalovirus exposure and HLA in healthy donors. PCR was performed using 60 Vbeta and 13 Jbeta primers. TCRdb keeps only in-frame clones here, not all; method: immunoSEQ multiplex PCR. The sample includes roughly 200,000 clones, roughly 77% seen only once; the top ten take roughly 3.6%. The sequenced sample was PBMCs. These TCRs come from a man in his forties in good health and CMV-seropositive.

V gene TRBV6-5 combines with J gene TRBJ2-1; 7 bases fit TRBD1. The CDR3 has 15 residues. Germline V gives CDR1 MNHEY, CDR2 SVGAGI. Germline trimming cut 2 bases from V and 0 bases from J; bases unmatched to any gene: 1. In DNA, the CDR3 is TGTGCCAGCAGTTACCAGGGGGTCTCCTACAATGAGCAGTTCTTC. Residues: CASSYQGVSYNEQFF.

This clone was found once. J is TRBJ2-7 and V is TRBV4-3; tentatively, D is TRBD1 (6 bases). V shed 1 base and J shed 6 bases, with 10 bases lying between them. The CDR3 is 13 amino acids. CDR1 and CDR2 (germline): LGHNA, YSLEER. CDR3 region: CASSQGKGVEQYF. Written as DNA, the CDR3 is TGCGCCAGCAGCCAAGGCAAGGGGGTCGAGCAGTACTTC.

The chain employs TRBV7-3 and TRBJ2-1, with D uncertain. The germline V gene encodes CDR1 SGHTA and CDR2 FQGTGA. This CDR3 is 16 amino acids long. Trimming removed 2 bases at V and 4 bases at J, with 15 bases between. The CDR3 region has the DNA TGTGCCAGCAGCTTACGCGTTCAATCGCCTTACAATGAGCAGTTCTTC. Protein sequence: CASSLRVQSPYNEQFF. Variable domain in full (rest from reference TRBV7-3 and TRBJ2-1): GAGVSQTPSNKVTEKGKYVELRCDPISGHTALYWYRQSLGQGPEFLIYFQGTGAADDSGLPNDRFFAVRPEGSVSTLKIQRTERGDSAVYLCASSLRVQSPYNEQFFGPGTRLTVL.

This chain links TRBV19 with TRBJ1-1, with a possible D match to TRBD1 (6 bases). V gave up 1 base and J gave up 0 bases, with 12 bases separating them. Germline CDR1 is LNHDA and CDR2 is SQIVND (reference sequence). The CDR3 extends over 16 amino acids. This CDR3 is CASSIGAGEMNTEAFF. CDR3 bases: TGTGCCAGTAGTATAGGGGCAGGGGAAATGAACACTGAAGCTTTCTTT.

The chain employs TRBV19 and TRBJ2-3; a possible D gene is TRBD2 (6 bases). V lost 5 bases, J lost 0 bases, and 15 bases lay in between. The CDR3 spans 16 residues. Germline-derived CDR1 and CDR2 are LNHDA and SQIVND (reference sequence). This CDR3 is CASSERRGTSTDTQYF. CDR3 nucleotide sequence: TGTGCCAGTAGTGAAAGGAGGGGAACAAGCACAGATACGCAGTATTTT.

The V call is TRBV28, the J call TRBJ2-1; 7 bases match TRBD2. Per the germline V gene, CDR1 is MDHEN and CDR2 is SYDVKM. Trimming took 7 bases from V and 2 from J; bases not matched to a gene: 5. There are 14 residues in the CDR3. This chain's CDR3 is CASNSGRTYNEQFF. DNA of the CDR3: TGTGCCAGCAATTCCGGGAGGACCTACAATGAGCAGTTCTTC. The whole variable domain, remainder taken from reference TRBV28 and TRBJ2-1, is DVKVTQSSRYLVKRTGEKVFLECVQDMDHENMFWYRQDPGLGLRLIYFSYDVKMKEKGDIPEGYSVSREKKERFSLILESASTNQTSMYLCASNSGRTYNEQFFGPGTRLTVL.

The CDR3 is CASSLVSILNNEQFF. In nucleotides, the CDR3 is TGTGCCAGCAGCTTGGTCTCTATTTTAAACAATGAGCAGTTCTTC. The chain joins TRBV5-5 to TRBJ2-1; no definite D call. The CDR3 loop spans 15 amino acids. In germline, CDR1 is SGHKS, CDR2 YYEKEE (reference sequence). The V gene lost 0 bases and the J gene lost 5 bases, with 12 bases spanning the gap.

The chain carries TRBV4-3 and TRBJ2-1; TRBD1 is a possible D gene (6 bases). The V gene lost 3 bases and the J gene lost 9 bases, with 15 bases spanning the gap. The CDR3 sequence is 14 residues long. CDR1 is LGHNA and CDR2 is YSLEER in the germline V gene. The CDR3 bases are TGCGCCAGCAGCCAGGGAACAGGGTCCCGTGAGCAGTTCTTC. Its translation is CASSQGTGSREQFF.

This clone was picked up a small number of times. The chain carries TRBV6-6 and TRBJ1-6, with TRBD1 as a possible D gene (5 bases). This CDR3 has 15 amino acids. Per germline, CDR1 MNHNY and CDR2 SVGAGI (reference sequence). Trimming pared 4 bases from V and 8 bases from J, leaving 15 bases between. The CDR3 DNA reads TGTGCCAGCAGTTCCAGGGAGGGTACAGATTCACCCCTCCACTTT. The encoded protein is CASSSREGTDSPLHF.

The CDR3 loop is CATSRSLAGVYNEQFF. CDR3 coding DNA: TGTGCCACCAGCAGATCACTAGCGGGAGTCTACAATGAGCAGTTCTTC. The J gene is TRBJ2-1, the V gene TRBV15, with 11 bases identical to TRBD2. Germline CDR1 reads LNHNV; CDR2 reads YYDKDF (reference sequence). The ends lost 2 bases at V and 3 bases at J; junction bases unmatched: 3. This CDR3 is 16 amino acids long.

The V call is TRBV2, the J call TRBJ2-4; D not resolved. V lost 7 bases to trimming and J lost 0 bases, with 22 bases between them. Germline V gene sequence: CDR1 SNHLY, CDR2 FYNNEI. The CDR3 is made up of 18 amino acids. The CDR3: CASIFDGEVSLAKNIQYF. CDR3 in DNA: TGTGCCAGCATTTTCGACGGCGAGGTTTCTCTAGCCAAAAACATTCAGTACTTC.

The chain carries TRBV6-6 and TRBJ2-7; the match to TRBD1 covers 7 bases. V lost 6 bases to trimming and J lost 6 bases; unmatched junction nucleotides: 5. Germline-derived CDR1 and CDR2 are MNHNY and SVGAGI (reference sequence). This CDR3 has 12 residues. The CDR3 coding sequence is TGTGCCAGCAGCGGGACAGTTGGCGAGCAGTACTTC. It encodes CASSGTVGEQYF.

The chain combines TRBV2 with TRBJ2-5; D remains unclear. V was trimmed by 7 bases and J by 2 bases, leaving 5 bases between them. The CDR3 spans 11 residues. The germline CDR1 and CDR2 sequences are SNHLY and FYNNEI. The DNA of the CDR3 is TGTGCCAGCAACCTACAAGAGACCCAGTACTTC. Protein: CASNLQETQYF.

V is TRBV5-4 and J is TRBJ2-5, with D possibly being TRBD2 (6 bases). This CDR3 region has 16 residues. Germline assignment: CDR1 SGHNT and CDR2 YYREEE (reference sequence). Trimming stripped 3 bases from V and 5 bases from J, with 20 bases between. This chain's CDR3 is CASSSLGTGLGETQYF. CDR3 DNA sequence: TGTGCCAGCAGCTCACTAGGGACTGGCTTGGGGGAGACCCAGTACTTC.

The genes are TRBV5-4 and TRBJ2-3; unclear D gene. Germline CDR1 SGHNT, CDR2 YYREEE (reference sequence). Trimming removed 4 bases from V and 3 bases from J, with 9 bases in between. The CDR3 contains 13 residues. CDR3 loop: CASSPPQTDTQYF. The CDR3 nucleotides are TGTGCCAGCAGCCCCCCGCAGACAGATACGCAGTATTTT.

The chain carries TRBV6-6 and TRBJ1-3, with D possibly being TRBD1 (6 bases). Germline loops: CDR1 MNHNY, CDR2 SVGAGI (reference sequence). The CDR3 has 15 residues. V lost 5 bases to trimming and J lost 0 bases, with 11 bases between them. The CDR3 spells CASSDQGFSGNTIYF. As DNA, the CDR3 is TGTGCCAGCAGTGACCAGGGGTTCTCTGGAAACACCATATATTTT.

The table lists this clone with a count of one. Germline and junction disagree at one end, which may indicate a read error. The rearrangement links TRBV7-9 to TRBJ2-5; 7 positions match TRBD2. The CDR3 length is 16 residues. Germline V gene lookup returns CDR1 SEHNR and CDR2 FQNEAQ (reference sequence). CDR3 protein: CSSSLAPGRAGETQYF. The CDR3 DNA follows: TGTTCCAGCAGCTTAGCGCCTGGGAGGGCCGGGGAGACCCAGTACTTC.

CDR3 sequence reads: CASSLSGQGRSEQFF. CDR3 in DNA: TGTGCCAGCAGTTTATCGGGACAGGGGAGATCTGAGCAGTTCTTC. The chain carries TRBV27 and TRBJ2-1, with 10 bases identical to TRBD1. The germline V gene encodes CDR1 MNHEY and CDR2 SMNVEV (reference sequence). The CDR3 contains 15 residues. V shed 0 bases and J 9 bases; nucleotides not matched to a gene: 5.

This clone was counted only a few times. The J gene is TRBJ2-1, the V gene TRBV28, with 9 positions matching TRBD1. The ends lost 7 bases at V and 7 bases at J; junction bases unmatched: 14. Looked up from germline, CDR1 is MDHEN and CDR2 is SYDVKM. CDR3 size: 16 residues. CDR3 DNA: TGTGCCAGCACCCAACCCGGGACAGGGATCCCAAATGAGCAGTTCTTC. Translation gives CASTQPGTGIPNEQFF.

There are a few counts of this clone. The gene calls are TRBV6-6 and TRBJ1-1; D not certain. V gave up 2 bases and J gave up 6 bases, with 16 bases separating them. The CDR3 spans 15 residues. Looked up from germline, CDR1 is MNHNY and CDR2 is SVGAGI (reference sequence). CDR3 sequence: CASSYQYDPRAEAFF. CDR3 sequence (DNA): TGTGCCAGCAGTTACCAATATGACCCGCGGGCTGAAGCTTTCTTT.

V gene TRBV6-1 combines with J gene TRBJ2-7; D call uncertain. The CDR3 extends over 12 amino acids. The V gene lost 4 bases and the J gene lost 1 base, with 5 bases spanning the gap. Germline assignment: CDR1 MNHNS and CDR2 SASEGT. DNA for the CDR3: TGTGCCAGCAGTGCCCCATCCTACGAGCAGTACTTC. Amino acids: CASSAPSYEQYF.

The genes are TRBV10-1 and TRBJ2-5; D may be TRBD2 (5 bases). The germline V gene has CDR1 WNHNN and CDR2 SYGVQD (reference sequence). V lost 4 bases and J lost 12, with 15 bases in between. This CDR3 spans 12 amino acids. DNA for the CDR3: TGCGCCAGCAGTGGTCCGACGGGGTTGGAGTACTTC. It translates to CASSGPTGLEYF.